Each of the 16 T cell receptor beta chains below was sequenced from the same sample in a study of beta chain features in type 1 diabetes. The investigators reverse transcribed all of the isolated RNA, so they sequenced expressed TCRB transcripts. Profiled with immunoSEQ multiplex PCR; TCRdb holds only in-frame clones, not every one. Here the sample spans around 690,000 clones, around 12% being singletons. Their antigen targets remain unknown. General study results and limits: There was a moderate but significant shortening of TCRB CDR3s in all four CD4+ subsets of Type 1 diabetes patients.

Material for sequencing was naive CD4+ T cells from blood. The receptors here all came from a man between 25 and 39 years old with type 1 diabetes.

The J gene is TRBJ2-3, the V gene TRBV5-4; 13 nucleotides match TRBD2. CDR3 length: 16 amino acids. Germline CDR1 SGHNT, CDR2 YYREEE (reference sequence). V gave up 0 bases and J gave up 8 bases; unmatched junction bases: 6. The CDR3 here is CASSLGGTSGDGTQYF. In DNA form, the CDR3 reads TGTGCCAGCAGCTTGGGAGGGACTAGCGGGGACGGTACGCAGTATTTT. Complete variable domain (other parts from reference TRBV5-4 and TRBJ2-3): ETGVTQSPTHLIKTRGQQVTLRCSSQSGHNTVSWYQQALGQGPQFIFQYYREEENGRGNFPPRFSGLQFPNYSSELNVNALELDDSALYLCASSLGGTSGDGTQYFGPGTRLTVL.

This clone was seen a few times. The chain has TRBV10-3 and TRBJ2-1, with 13 bases that match TRBD2. Germline CDR1 ENHRY, CDR2 SYGVKD. This CDR3 region has 15 residues. The junction had 4 bases not matched to a gene; V was cut back by 2 bases and J by 9 bases. The CDR3 protein is CAISETSGGATEQFF. CDR3 nucleotide sequence: TGTGCCATCAGTGAGACTAGCGGGGGGGCAACTGAGCAGTTCTTC.

V and J are TRBV7-2 and TRBJ1-2, with D possibly being TRBD1 (6 bases). The CDR3 has 14 amino acids. Germline V gene lookup returns CDR1 SGHTA and CDR2 FQGNSA. V lost 5 bases and J 2 bases, leaving 12 bases between the germline ends. The CDR3 coding sequence is TGTGCCAGCAGCCCCCCAGGGGCGAACTATGGCTACACCTTC. Translation: CASSPPGANYGYTF.

The V call is TRBV6-1, the J call TRBJ1-1; no reliable D call. V was trimmed by 3 bases and J by 5 bases, leaving 13 bases between them. Germline-derived CDR1 and CDR2 are MNHNS and SASEGT. CDR3 size: 14 residues. The chain's CDR3 is CASSEVGFPTEAFF. The CDR3 region has the DNA TGTGCCAGCAGTGAGGTTGGGTTCCCAACTGAAGCTTTCTTT.

This clone has only a few counts. J is TRBJ1-4 and V is TRBV19, with D possibly TRBD1 on 6 matching bases. Germline CDR1 and CDR2: LNHDA and SQIVND (reference sequence). The CDR3 consists of 17 residues. Trimming took off 5 bases at V and 8 bases at J, with 24 bases between the two ends. The CDR3 sequence is CASSRQGIGSAQEKLFF. In nucleotides, the CDR3 is TGTGCCAGTAGTCGTCAGGGGATTGGATCTGCCCAGGAAAAACTGTTTTTT.

A few counts support this clone. The rearrangement joins TRBV20-1 to TRBJ2-3; no reliable D call. V was clipped by 5 bases and J by 6 bases, with 9 bases between them. The CDR3 spans 11 residues. CDR1 and CDR2 from the germline V gene are DFQATT and SNEGSKA (reference sequence). The CDR3: CSAPVGDTQYF. The CDR3 region has the DNA TGCAGTGCTCCTGTGGGGGATACGCAGTATTTT.

This clone turned up a few times. Other DNA sequences in the sample encode the same CDR3. The gene calls are TRBV9 and TRBJ2-5, with 8 bases identical to TRBD1. The CDR3 contains 15 residues. Germline V lookup: CDR1 SGDLS, CDR2 YYNGEE. V shed 5 bases, J shed 1 base, and the junction held 7 bases outside the gene matches. The CDR3: CASRPTGQGQETQYF. CDR3 nucleotide sequence: TGTGCCAGCAGGCCGACTGGACAGGGCCAAGAGACCCAGTACTTC.

This clone turned up a few times. The chain has TRBV9 and TRBJ2-5; 7 positions agree with TRBD2. The junction had 6 bases not matched to a gene; V was cut back by 4 bases and J by 0 bases. Germline-derived CDR1 and CDR2 are SGDLS and YYNGEE. This CDR3 has 15 amino acids. CDR3 sequence: CASSPRTRYQETQYF. The CDR3 nucleotides are TGTGCCAGCAGCCCCCGGACTAGATACCAAGAGACCCAGTACTTC.

A few counts support this clone. The V gene is TRBV5-4, the J gene TRBJ2-1; the match to TRBD2 covers 15 bases. Germline trimming cut 6 bases from V and 3 bases from J; bases unmatched to any gene: 1. CDR3 length: 15 amino acids. CDR1 SGHNT and CDR2 YYREEE come from the germline V gene (reference sequence). This chain's CDR3 is CASTGLAGGYNEQFF. Written as DNA, the CDR3 is TGTGCCAGCACGGGACTAGCGGGGGGCTACAATGAGCAGTTCTTC.

V is TRBV9 and J is TRBJ2-2; tentative D call: TRBD1 (5 bases). The germline CDR1 and CDR2 sequences are SGDLS and YYNGEE. V was trimmed by 0 bases and J by 0 bases, leaving 9 bases between them. This CDR3 spans 16 amino acids. The CDR3 reads CASSVGTSANTGELFF. The CDR3 DNA follows: TGTGCCAGCAGCGTAGGGACAAGCGCGAACACCGGGGAGCTGTTTTTT.

This clone occurred a few times. This sequence joins TRBV5-6 and TRBJ2-5, with 9 bases fitting TRBD2. The germline CDR1 and CDR2 sequences are SGHDT and YYEEEE. The CDR3 sequence is 15 residues long. V dropped 1 base and J dropped 5; count of bases not matched to a gene: 6. The CDR3, as DNA: TGTGCCAGCAGCTTGCAGCGGGGGGTACGGGAGACCCAGTACTTC. Translation: CASSLQRGVRETQYF.

Here the CDR3 DNA reads TGTGCCAGCAGCTTAACTAGCGGGGACATTCAGTACTTC. Translating it yields CASSLTSGDIQYF. This sequence joins TRBV7-2 and TRBJ2-4; 10 bases match TRBD2. Germline V lookup: CDR1 SGHTA, CDR2 FQGNSA. The V gene end was trimmed by 2 bases and the J gene end by 8 bases; junction bases not matched to a gene: 0. This CDR3 spans 13 amino acids.

The CDR3: CASSAPGQAYEQYF. The DNA of the CDR3 is TGTGCCAGCAGCGCGCCAGGACAGGCCTACGAGCAGTACTTC. The chain is built from TRBV6-5 and TRBJ2-7; TRBD1 agrees at 7 bases. The V and J ends lost 6 bases and 2 bases, in that order; junction bases with no gene match: 7. The CDR3 consists of 14 residues. From germline, CDR1 is MNHEY and CDR2 SVGAGI.

This clone was observed a few times. The chain employs TRBV19 and TRBJ2-1; TRBD1 is a possible D gene (6 bases). Trimming shortened V by 5 bases and J by 8 bases, and 13 bases separated the two germline ends. Germline V CDR1 and CDR2: LNHDA, SQIVND (reference sequence). The CDR3 contains 13 residues. CDR3: CASSADRWDEQFF. CDR3 bases: TGTGCCAGTAGTGCAGACAGGTGGGATGAGCAGTTCTTC. Together with reference TRBV19 and TRBJ2-1, the CDR3 gives the full variable domain: DGGITQSPKYLFRKEGQNVTLSCEQNLNHDAMYWYRQDPGQGLRLIYYSQIVNDFQKGDIAEGYSVSREKKESFPLTVTSAQKNPTAFYLCASSADRWDEQFFGPGTRLTVL.

The V gene is TRBV29-1, the J gene TRBJ2-7; tentative D call: TRBD1 (6 bases). V was pared by 2 bases and J by 5 bases, with 13 bases between. This CDR3 has 13 residues. Germline CDR1 reads SQVTM; CDR2 reads ANQGSEA. The CDR3 loop reads CSVESGGKDEQYF. CDR3 DNA sequence: TGCAGCGTTGAAAGTGGGGGCAAGGACGAGCAGTACTTC.

This clone was detected ten times or more. The chain uses TRBV23-1 and TRBJ2-2; perhaps TRBD1 as D (6 bases). TRBV23-1 is filed as an ORF, its function uncertain. Trimming removed 9 bases from V and 5 bases from J, with 13 bases in between. The CDR3 length is 13 residues. CDR3 DNA: TGCGCCAGTCCGACAGGAGAGACCGGGGAGCTGTTTTTT. It yields the protein CASPTGETGELFF.